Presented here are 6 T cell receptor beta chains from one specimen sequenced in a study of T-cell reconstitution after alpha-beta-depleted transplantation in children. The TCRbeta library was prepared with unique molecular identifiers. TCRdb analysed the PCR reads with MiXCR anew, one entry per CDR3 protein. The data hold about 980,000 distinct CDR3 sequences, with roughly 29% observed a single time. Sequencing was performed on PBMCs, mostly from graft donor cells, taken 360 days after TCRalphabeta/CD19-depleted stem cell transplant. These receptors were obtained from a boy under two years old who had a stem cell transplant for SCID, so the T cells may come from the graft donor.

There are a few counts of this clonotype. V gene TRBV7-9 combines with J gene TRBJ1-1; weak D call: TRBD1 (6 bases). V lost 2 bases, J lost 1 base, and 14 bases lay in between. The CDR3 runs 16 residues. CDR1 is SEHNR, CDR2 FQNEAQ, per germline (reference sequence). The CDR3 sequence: CASSLWDKGRNTEAFF. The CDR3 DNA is TGTGCCAGCAGCTTATGGGACAAGGGAAGGAACACTGAAGCTTTCTTT.

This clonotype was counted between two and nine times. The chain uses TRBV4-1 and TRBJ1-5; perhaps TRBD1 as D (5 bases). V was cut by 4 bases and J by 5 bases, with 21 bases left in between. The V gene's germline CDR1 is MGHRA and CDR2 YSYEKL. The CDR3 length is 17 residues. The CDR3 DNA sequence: TGCGCCAGCAGCCCCTATAGCGGGGACGGTCCTTATCAGCCCCAGCATTTT. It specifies CASSPYSGDGPYQPQHF.

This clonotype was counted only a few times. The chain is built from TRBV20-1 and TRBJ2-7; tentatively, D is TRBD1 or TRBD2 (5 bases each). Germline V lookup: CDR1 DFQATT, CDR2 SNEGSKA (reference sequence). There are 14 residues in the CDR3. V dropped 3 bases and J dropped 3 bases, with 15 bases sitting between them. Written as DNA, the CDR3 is TGCAGTGCTAGCCGGGACGGCCCCTACTACGAGCAGTACTTC. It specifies CSASRDGPYYEQYF.

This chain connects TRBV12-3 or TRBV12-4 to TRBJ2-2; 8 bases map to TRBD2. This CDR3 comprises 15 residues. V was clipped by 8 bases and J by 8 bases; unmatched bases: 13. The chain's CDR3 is CASVGDSGGLGELFF. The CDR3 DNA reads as TGTGCCAGCGTTGGCGATTCGGGGGGGCTAGGGGAGCTGTTTTTT.

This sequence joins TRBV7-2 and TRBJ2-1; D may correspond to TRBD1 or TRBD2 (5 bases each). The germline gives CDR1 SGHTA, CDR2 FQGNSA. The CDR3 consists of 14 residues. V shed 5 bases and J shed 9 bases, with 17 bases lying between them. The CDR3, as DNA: TGTGCCAGCAGCCAGAGGATGGGGGACCGTGAGCAGTTCTTC. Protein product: CASSQRMGDREQFF.

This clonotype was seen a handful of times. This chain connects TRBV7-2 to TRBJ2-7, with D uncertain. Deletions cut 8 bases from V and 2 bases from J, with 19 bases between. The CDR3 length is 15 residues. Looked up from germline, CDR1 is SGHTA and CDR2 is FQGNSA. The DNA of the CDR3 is TGTGCCAGCGCACAACGGACGGGTTTCCCCTACGAGCAGTACTTC. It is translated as CASAQRTGFPYEQYF.